The 20 T cell receptor beta chains given below trace back to one sample, sequenced in a study of cytomegalovirus exposure and HLA in healthy donors. Profiled with immunoSEQ multiplex PCR; TCRdb holds only in-frame clones, not every one. This sample has about 160,000 clones; just under 90% occur once, and the top ten carry about a tenth. The source material was PBMCs. Every receptor here comes from a young woman in good health and CMV-seropositive.

The chain couples TRBV28 to TRBJ1-4; 8 positions match TRBD1. The length of the CDR3 is 15 residues. The trim removed 2 bases at V and 8 bases at J, leaving 7 bases unmatched. Per germline, CDR1 MDHEN and CDR2 SYDVKM. CDR3 protein: CASSLNRQGHEKLFF. CDR3 sequence (DNA): TGTGCCAGCAGTTTAAATAGACAGGGGCACGAAAAACTGTTTTTT.

The chain recombines TRBV9 with TRBJ2-1; 8 bases are shared with TRBD2. V lost 0 bases, J lost 7 bases, and 12 bases stayed unmatched. Germline V gene lookup returns CDR1 SGDLS and CDR2 YYNGEE. There are 17 residues in the CDR3. The CDR3 nucleotides are TGTGCCAGCAGCGTAGACGGGCCGCGGGAGGTAGGGAATGAGCAGTTCTTC. It encodes CASSVDGPREVGNEQFF.

This clone was counted between two and nine times. This sequence joins TRBV6-5 and TRBJ2-7, with 7 positions matching TRBD1. After removal of 0 bases from V and 5 bases from J, the junction contained 7 bases not matched to a gene. The CDR3 has 15 residues. CDR1 is MNHEY, CDR2 SVGAGI, per germline. CDR3 coding DNA: TGTGCCAGCAGTTACTCTGACAGGGATAGGGACGAGCAGTACTTC. The encoded protein is CASSYSDRDRDEQYF.

V and J are TRBV27 and TRBJ2-6; TRBD1 matches 8 bases. The germline V gene encodes CDR1 MNHEY and CDR2 SMNVEV (reference sequence). The CDR3 is 19 amino acids. V shed 6 bases and J 2 bases; nucleotides not matched to a gene: 15. The CDR3 loop is CASRGHTGGVKTGANVLTF. CDR3 bases: TGTGCCAGCAGAGGCCATACAGGGGGAGTAAAGACTGGGGCCAACGTCCTGACTTTC. Full variable domain (remainder filled in from reference TRBV27 and TRBJ2-6): EAQVTQNPRYLITVTGKKLTVTCSQNMNHEYMSWYRQDPGLGLRQIYYSMNVEVTDKGDVPEGYKVSRKEKRNFPLILESPSPNQTSLYFCASRGHTGGVKTGANVLTFGAGSRLTVL.

J is TRBJ1-2 and V is TRBV6-5; 7 bases align to TRBD1. The CDR3 covers 14 residues. V gave up 2 bases and J gave up 6 bases; unmatched junction bases: 6. In germline, CDR1 is MNHEY, CDR2 SVGAGI. CDR3 nucleotides: TGTGCCAGCAGTTACAGGGGGCGAGCCAATGGCTACACCTTC. Protein: CASSYRGRANGYTF.

This chain joins TRBV6-5 and TRBJ1-2; D may be TRBD1 (6 bases). This CDR3 comprises 13 residues. From germline, CDR1 is MNHEY and CDR2 SVGAGI. Trimming removed 2 bases from V and 2 bases from J, with 6 bases in between. The CDR3 sequence: CASSYQGNYGYTF. Here the CDR3 DNA reads TGTGCCAGCAGTTACCAGGGGAACTATGGCTACACCTTC.

This clone showed up just a few times. The chain uses TRBV6-4 and TRBJ2-6, with D uncertain. This CDR3 has 16 amino acids. Germline-derived CDR1 and CDR2 are MRHNA and SNTAGT. V dropped 2 bases and J dropped 0 bases, with 8 bases sitting between them. CDR3 in amino acids: CASSDSTRSGANVLTF. In DNA, the CDR3 is TGTGCCAGCAGTGACAGTACACGCTCTGGGGCCAACGTCCTGACTTTC.

CDR3 DNA: TGTGCCAGCAAGTTGGCGGGGACCACAGATACGCAGTATTTT. It specifies CASKLAGTTDTQYF. The chain combines TRBV6-1 with TRBJ2-3, with a possible D match to TRBD2 (6 bases). The CDR3 runs 14 residues. The germline V gene encodes CDR1 MNHNS and CDR2 SASEGT. Deletions cut 7 bases from V and 2 bases from J, with 13 bases between.

As regards this clone: Other DNA variants within this sample encode the same CDR3. The V gene is TRBV5-1, the J gene TRBJ2-3, with D maybe TRBD2 (5 bases). The germline V gene encodes CDR1 SGHRS and CDR2 YFSETQ. This CDR3 is 14 amino acids long. V was shortened by 1 base and J by 2 bases, with 8 bases between the two germline ends. CDR3 protein: CASSLSGVTDTQYF. DNA of the CDR3: TGCGCCAGCAGCTTGTCCGGGGTCACAGATACGCAGTATTTT.

The chain uses TRBV7-2 and TRBJ2-2; TRBD2 matches at 11 bases. V trimming: 4 bases; J trimming: 8 bases; junction bases outside the gene matches: 6. The CDR3 has 15 amino acids. Germline V gene data show CDR1 as SGHTA and CDR2 as FQGNSA. CDR3 amino acids: CASSSRLAGTGELFF. DNA for the CDR3: TGTGCCAGCAGCTCCCGACTAGCGGGAACTGGGGAGCTGTTTTTT.

The CDR3 region has the DNA TGTGCCAGCAGCGTTGGACAGTTAGCCTACGAGCAGTACTTC. Its translation is CASSVGQLAYEQYF. This chain joins TRBV9 and TRBJ2-7, with D perhaps TRBD1 (6 bases). V was shortened by 2 bases and J by 2 bases, with 11 bases between the two germline ends. The CDR3 has 14 amino acids. The germline V gene encodes CDR1 SGDLS and CDR2 YYNGEE.

The chain is built from TRBV4-1 and TRBJ2-7; possibly TRBD1 for D (7 bases). The germline gives CDR1 MGHRA, CDR2 YSYEKL. Trimming removed 2 bases at V and 4 bases at J, with 21 bases between. This CDR3 is built from 17 residues. The CDR3 protein is CASSQIISAGQQYEQYF. CDR3 in DNA: TGCGCCAGCAGCCAAATTATAAGCGCGGGACAGCAATACGAGCAGTACTTC.

The CDR3 loop is CAWRTGANTEAFF. The DNA for the CDR3 is TGTGCCTGGAGGACAGGGGCGAACACTGAAGCTTTCTTT. V and J are TRBV30 and TRBJ1-1, with TRBD1 matching 8 bases. Trimming at V came to 3 bases and at J to 1 base, leaving 1 base not matched to a gene. The CDR3 is made up of 13 amino acids. From germline, CDR1 is GTSNPN and CDR2 SVGIG (reference sequence). Supplemented by reference TRBV30 and TRBJ1-1, the full variable domain reads SQTIHQWPATLVQPVGSPLSLECTVEGTSNPNLYWYRQAAGRGLQLLFYSVGIGQISSEVPQNLSASRPQDRQFILSSKKLLLSDSGFYLCAWRTGANTEAFFGQGTRLTVV.

The chain recombines TRBV2 with TRBJ2-7; 9 bases align to TRBD1. This CDR3 spans 15 amino acids. Looked up from germline, CDR1 is SNHLY and CDR2 is FYNNEI. With V trimmed by 7 bases and J by 1 base, 8 bases remained unmatched. The CDR3 region is CASTLGQGRSYEQYF. The CDR3 DNA reads as TGTGCCAGCACGTTAGGACAGGGGAGGTCCTACGAGCAGTACTTC. Full variable domain (remainder filled in from reference TRBV2 and TRBJ2-7): EPEVTQTPSHQVTQMGQEVILRCVPISNHLYFYWYRQILGQKVEFLVSFYNNEISEKSEIFDDQFSVERPDGSNFTLKIRSTKLEDSAMYFCASTLGQGRSYEQYFGPGTRLTVT.

The genes are TRBV19 and TRBJ1-1; TRBD1 aligns across 9 bases. Germline-derived CDR1 and CDR2 are LNHDA and SQIVND (reference sequence). Trimming cost V 3 bases and J 10 bases; bases outside gene matches: 12. The CDR3 totals 15 residues. The CDR3 DNA sequence: TGTGCCAGTAGTATGCGGGGACAGGGATTGGGGTTAGCTTTCTTT. Its protein product is CASSMRGQGLGLAFF. The complete variable domain, with remaining parts taken from reference TRBV19 and TRBJ1-1, reads DGGITQSPKYLFRKEGQNVTLSCEQNLNHDAMYWYRQDPGQGLRLIYYSQIVNDFQKGDIAEGYSVSREKKESFPLTVTSAQKNPTAFYLCASSMRGQGLGLAFFGQGTRLTVV.

This sequence joins TRBV5-6 and TRBJ2-6; D possibly corresponds to TRBD1 (6 bases). The CDR3 runs to 15 residues. V lost 4 bases and J lost 5, with 13 bases in between. Looked up from germline, CDR1 is SGHDT and CDR2 is YYEEEE. CDR3 amino acids: CASSLQGPRANVLTF. In nucleotides, the CDR3 is TGTGCCAGCAGCCTACAGGGCCCAAGGGCCAACGTCCTGACTTTC. Full variable domain (remainder filled in from reference TRBV5-6 and TRBJ2-6): DAGVTQSPTHLIKTRGQQVTLRCSPKSGHDTVSWYQQALGQGPQFIFQYYEEEERQRGNFPDRFSGHQFPNYSSELNVNALLLGDSALYLCASSLQGPRANVLTFGAGSRLTVL.

The CDR3 region is CASSLMLGQIDNEQFF. The CDR3 DNA follows: TGTGCCAGCTCACTAATGCTGGGACAGATAGACAATGAGCAGTTCTTC. This chain uses TRBV18 with TRBJ2-1, with 7 nucleotides matching TRBD1. Germline lookup yields CDR1 KGHSH and CDR2 LQKENI. The CDR3 has 16 amino acids. The V segment lost 4 bases and the J segment 5 bases; nucleotides outside the gene matches: 11. The entire variable domain, with the rest obtained from reference TRBV18 and TRBJ2-1, is as follows: NAGVMQNPRHLVRRRGQEARLRCSPMKGHSHVYWYRQLPEEGLKFMVYLQKENIIDESGMPKERFSAEFPKEGPSILRIQQVVRGDSAAYFCASSLMLGQIDNEQFFGPGTRLTVL.

The CDR3 loop reads CASSLVGGSNEQFF. DNA for the CDR3: TGTGCCAGCAGCTTAGTCGGGGGGAGCAATGAGCAGTTCTTC. The chain joins TRBV7-2 to TRBJ2-1; 7 bases are a match to TRBD2. The germline V gene encodes CDR1 SGHTA and CDR2 FQGNSA. The CDR3 spans 14 residues. With 1 base clipped from V and 6 bases from J, the junction kept 3 bases outside the gene matches.

The V gene is TRBV5-1, the J gene TRBJ2-5; D remains unclear. The germline gives CDR1 SGHRS, CDR2 YFSETQ. The CDR3 sequence is 14 residues long. Trimming cost V 0 bases and J 3 bases, with 9 bases left between them. CDR3: CASSLERVEETQYF. The CDR3 region has the DNA TGCGCCAGCAGCTTGGAACGGGTGGAAGAGACCCAGTACTTC.

The chain employs TRBV6-6 and TRBJ2-7; TRBD2 aligns across 7 bases. V dropped 7 bases and J dropped 3; count of bases not matched to a gene: 3. Per germline, CDR1 MNHNY and CDR2 SVGAGI (reference sequence). CDR3 length equals 12 residues. This chain's CDR3 is CASKTGGYEQYF. The CDR3 bases are TGTGCCAGCAAAACGGGAGGCTACGAGCAGTACTTC.